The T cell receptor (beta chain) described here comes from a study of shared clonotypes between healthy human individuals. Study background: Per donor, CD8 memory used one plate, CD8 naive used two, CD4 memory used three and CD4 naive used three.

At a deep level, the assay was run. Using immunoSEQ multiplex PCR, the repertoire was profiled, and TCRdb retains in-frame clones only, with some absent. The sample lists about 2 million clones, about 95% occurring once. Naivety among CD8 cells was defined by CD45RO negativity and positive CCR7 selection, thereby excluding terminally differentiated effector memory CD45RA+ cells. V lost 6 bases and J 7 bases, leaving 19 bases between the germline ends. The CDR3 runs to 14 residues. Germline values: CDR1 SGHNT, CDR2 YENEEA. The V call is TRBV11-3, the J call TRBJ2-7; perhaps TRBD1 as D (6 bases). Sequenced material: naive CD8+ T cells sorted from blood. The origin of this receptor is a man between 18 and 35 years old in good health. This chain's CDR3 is CASRSQPGVWEQYF. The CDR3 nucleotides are TGTGCCAGCAGGTCGCAGCCAGGGGTTTGGGAGCAGTACTTC.